The 3 T cell receptor beta chains below all came from one sample that was sequenced in a study of blood T cell repertoires in COVID-19. The protocol was immunoSEQ multiplex PCR, while the TCRdb copy is restricted to in-frame clones and leaves out a portion. The profile shows more than 300,000 clones, about nine tenths of them singletons. The sequenced sample consisted of PBMCs or T cells enriched from blood (not recorded which). Receptors were obtained from a woman in her forties who had been exposed to COVID-19.

The chain joins TRBV6-5 to TRBJ1-2, with TRBD1 matching over 10 bases. V was clipped by 7 bases and J by 5 bases; unmatched bases: 4. CDR1 MNHEY and CDR2 SVGAGI come from the germline V gene. This CDR3 spans 13 amino acids. Written as DNA, the CDR3 is TGTGCCAGCAACCCGGACAGGGGGTATGGCTACACCTTC. Translating it yields CASNPDRGYGYTF.

The gene calls are TRBV10-2 and TRBJ1-2, with 8 nucleotides matching TRBD1. Germline assignment: CDR1 WSHSY and CDR2 SAAADI. The CDR3 loop spans 15 amino acids. After removal of 6 bases from V and 2 bases from J, the junction contained 8 bases not matched to a gene. The CDR3 sequence: CASRETGAKNYGYTF. The CDR3 DNA reads as TGCGCCAGCAGGGAGACAGGGGCCAAAAACTATGGCTACACCTTC.

V is TRBV6-2 or TRBV6-3 and J is TRBJ1-1, with D possibly TRBD1 on 6 matching bases. Between the trimmed V and J ends, which lost 2 bases and 4 bases, there was a span of 11 bases. The CDR3 is 14 amino acids. Germline CDR1 is MNHEY and CDR2 is SVGEGT. The CDR3 DNA follows: TGTGCCAGCAGTTACAACAGGGTGGGCACTGAAGCTTTCTTT. Protein product: CASSYNRVGTEAFF.